This T cell receptor (beta chain) was identified during a study of T cells in localized non-small cell lung cancer. The J segment lost 5 bases and the V segment lost 4 bases, leaving 15 bases of the junction unmatched. This CDR3 contains 17 residues. Germline assignment: CDR1 SGHNT and CDR2 YYREEE (reference sequence). Findings and limits, study-wide: Adjacent lung held a median roughly 60 of the top 100 tumor clones.

As for this clone: No antigen is known for it.

The data were produced by immunoSEQ multiplex PCR, yet TCRdb's version contains in-frame clones alone and is incomplete. The sample has tens of thousands of clones; 70% to 90% are singletons. V usage is TRBV5-4 and J usage is TRBJ1-1, with 9 bases fitting TRBD1. The material sequenced was peripheral blood, taken before any cancer treatment. This clonotype was obtained from an older female donor with stage I lung adenocarcinoma. The CDR3 protein is CASSRSTGGLSRTEAFF. In nucleotides, the CDR3 is TGTGCCAGCAGCCGGAGCACAGGGGGCTTATCTAGAACTGAAGCTTTCTTT.